Detailed here is one TCR beta chain. Its antigen remains unknown. Mismatch with germline at one junction end may stem from a read error. This sample is drawn from a study of early T cells in non-severe SARS-CoV-2 infection. Study overall: Chains from this unsorted whole-blood bulk RNA could not be paired.

This CDR3 is 13 amino acids long. Germline CDR1 is SGHTA and CDR2 is FQGTGA. Unique molecular identifiers were added to individual cDNA molecules. MiXCR was run by TCRdb on the 5' RACE reads, yielding one entry per CDR3 protein. This sample has 85,000 to 95,000 distinct CDR3 sequences, with 14% to 15% found just once. Findings and caveats of the study: Comparison of clonotypes with VDJdb favored anti-spike CD8 responses while missing private and CD4 specificities.

This TCR derives from an adult who was a healthcare worker with PCR-confirmed SARS-CoV-2 infection or an uninfected control (not recorded which). The specimen sequenced was whole blood. V usage is TRBV7-3 and J usage is TRBJ2-2; no clear D gene. The CDR3 DNA sequence: TGTGCCAGCAGCGTAACAAAAGGCGGGGAGCTGTTTTTT. Its protein is CASSVTKGGELFF.